This T cell receptor (beta chain) emerged from a study of T cell repertoires in cytomegalovirus infection. This clonotype was seen only a few times. TCRdb used MiXCR to reprocess the reads, holding one entry per CDR3 protein. The sample consists of more than 400,000 distinct CDR3 sequences, more than 25% of them appearing once. Trimming took 2 bases from V and 8 from J; bases not matched to a gene: 8. Germline lookup yields CDR1 MRHNA and CDR2 SNTAGT. CDR3 length: 15 amino acids. The sequenced sample was PBMCs. The receptor comes from a human donor in good health (CMV status not recorded). Some clones in this sample may be carry-over from other donors' samples. J is TRBJ2-1 and V is TRBV6-4, with 8 bases fitting TRBD2. In DNA, the CDR3 is TGTGCCAGCAGTGACAGGGCGGGAGGATGGGATGAGCAGTTCTTC. It specifies CASSDRAGGWDEQFF.